The following is a T cell receptor beta chain sequence with its context. The antigen is undetermined. For every subset, genomic DNA was evenly distributed across several immunoSEQ plates. TCRdb keeps only in-frame clones here, not all; method: immunoSEQ multiplex PCR. The sample lists around 330,000 clones, roughly 70% occurring once. Germline CDR1 and CDR2: GTSNPN and SVGIG (reference sequence). This CDR3 spans 15 amino acids. V was cut by 4 bases and J by 4 bases, with 16 bases left in between. Splitting the CD4+ cells yielded a CD45RA+ naive subset and a CD45RA-negative memory subset. The data are from a study of shared clonotypes between healthy human individuals. Study observations and caveats: In having few donors, the study represented limited genetic and exposure-history diversity. In contrast to clonotypes shared by all four donors, non-shared clonotypes had lower generation probabilities.

This TCR derives from a man younger than 45 in good health. Specimen: memory CD4+ T cells sorted from blood. Documented subset: CD45RA-negative fraction. The chain couples TRBV30 to TRBJ1-4, with D possibly matching TRBD1 (5 bases). CDR3 in DNA: TGTGCCTGGAAGTTGCTAGGAGGGGATAATGAAAAACTGTTTTTT. This gives the protein CAWKLLGGDNEKLFF.